The entry below describes one T cell receptor beta chain. This entry comes from a study of T cell changes during pregnancy in multiple sclerosis. The data were produced by immunoSEQ multiplex PCR, yet TCRdb's version contains in-frame clones alone and is incomplete. Of around 110,000 clones in the sample, about 90% were seen once. This CDR3 contains 18 residues. CDR1 and CDR2 from the germline V gene are MDHEN and SYDVKM. The germline V and J ends were trimmed by 5 bases and 1 base, with 23 bases remaining between them. Source: peripheral blood, taken before pregnancy. This receptor was identified in a female donor with multiple sclerosis, enrolled in a pregnancy study. The chain is built from TRBV28 and TRBJ2-5, with D perhaps TRBD1 (6 bases). CDR3 coding DNA: TGTGCCAGCAGTCTACATTTGATTGGAAAGACAGGCCAAGAGACCCAGTACTTC. Amino acid sequence: CASSLHLIGKTGQETQYF.